This T cell receptor (beta chain) is from a study of T cell responses to AZD1222 COVID-19 vaccine. Repertoires were generated with immunoSEQ multiplex PCR, while TCRdb's copy carries only in-frame clones and drops some. Of just under 55,000 clones in the sample, around nine tenths were seen once. The CDR3 is 13 amino acids. V was clipped by 6 bases and J by 1 base, with 9 bases between them. General study findings and limits: In the spike-specific TCR repertoire, nearly half reportedly target unmutated variant regions. Two AZD1222 doses significantly raised spike-specific TCR breadth and depth over controls. At baseline, seropositivity was found in only a handful of AZD1222 recipients. Donors in the cohort were predominantly white British and more often female, and clonal diversity was possibly underestimated.

Note on this clone: Its specificity is not known.

The clonotype originates from an adult in good health. This sample comprised peripheral blood, obtained on day 0 of AZD1222 vaccination. The gene calls are TRBV12-3 or TRBV12-4 and TRBJ2-5; no clear D gene. Here the CDR3 DNA reads TGTGCCAGCAGATCCACGGGCCAAGAGACCCAGTACTTC. Its translation is CASRSTGQETQYF.